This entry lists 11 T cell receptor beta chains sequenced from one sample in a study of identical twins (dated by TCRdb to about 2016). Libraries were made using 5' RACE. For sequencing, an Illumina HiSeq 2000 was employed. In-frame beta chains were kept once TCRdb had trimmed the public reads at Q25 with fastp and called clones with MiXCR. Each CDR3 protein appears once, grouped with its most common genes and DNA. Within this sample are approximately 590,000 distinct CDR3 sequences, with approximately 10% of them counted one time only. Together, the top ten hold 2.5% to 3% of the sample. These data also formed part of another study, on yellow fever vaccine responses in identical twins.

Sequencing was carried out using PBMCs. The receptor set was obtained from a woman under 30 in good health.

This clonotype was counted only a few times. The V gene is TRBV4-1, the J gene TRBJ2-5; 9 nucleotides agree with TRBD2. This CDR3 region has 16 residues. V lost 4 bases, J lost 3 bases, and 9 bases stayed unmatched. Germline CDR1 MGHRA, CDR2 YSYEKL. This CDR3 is CASSPPGGGAEETQYF. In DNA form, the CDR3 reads TGCGCCAGCAGCCCCCCCGGCGGGGGGGCTGAAGAGACCCAGTACTTC.

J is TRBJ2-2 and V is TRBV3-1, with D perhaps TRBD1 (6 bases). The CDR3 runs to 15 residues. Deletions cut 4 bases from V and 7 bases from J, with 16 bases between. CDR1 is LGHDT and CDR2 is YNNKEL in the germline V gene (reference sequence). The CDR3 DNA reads TGTGCCAGCAGCCGCGTACAGGGCTCGATCGGGGAGCTGTTTTTT. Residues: CASSRVQGSIGELFF.

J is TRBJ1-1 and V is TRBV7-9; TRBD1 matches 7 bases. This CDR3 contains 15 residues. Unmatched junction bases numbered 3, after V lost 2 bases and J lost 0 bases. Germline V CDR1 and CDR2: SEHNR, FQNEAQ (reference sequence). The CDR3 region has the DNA TGTGCCAGCAGCTTAACAGGGGTTATGAACACTGAAGCTTTCTTT. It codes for CASSLTGVMNTEAFF.

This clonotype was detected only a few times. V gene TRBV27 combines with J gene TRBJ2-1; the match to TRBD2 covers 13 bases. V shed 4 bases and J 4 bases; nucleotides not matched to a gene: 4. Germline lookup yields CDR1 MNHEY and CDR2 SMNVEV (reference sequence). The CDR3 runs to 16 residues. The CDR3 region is CASSSMGLAGYNEQFF. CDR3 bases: TGTGCCAGCAGTTCCATGGGACTAGCGGGATACAATGAGCAGTTCTTC.

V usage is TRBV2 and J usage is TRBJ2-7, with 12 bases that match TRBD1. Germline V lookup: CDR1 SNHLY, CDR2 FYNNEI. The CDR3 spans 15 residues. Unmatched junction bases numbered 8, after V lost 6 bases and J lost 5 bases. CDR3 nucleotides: TGTGCCAGCAGCCAAGCAGGGACAGGGGGCGACGAGCAGTACTTC. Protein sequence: CASSQAGTGGDEQYF. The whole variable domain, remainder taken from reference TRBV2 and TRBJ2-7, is EPEVTQTPSHQVTQMGQEVILRCVPISNHLYFYWYRQILGQKVEFLVSFYNNEISEKSEIFDDQFSVERPDGSNFTLKIRSTKLEDSAMYFCASSQAGTGGDEQYFGPGTRLTVT.

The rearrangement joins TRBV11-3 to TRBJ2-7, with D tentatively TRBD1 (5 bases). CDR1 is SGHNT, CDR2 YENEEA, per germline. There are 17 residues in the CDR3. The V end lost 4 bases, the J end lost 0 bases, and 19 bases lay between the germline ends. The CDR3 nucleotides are TGTGCCAGCAGCTCAGCAGAGCATGGACACAGCTCCTACGAGCAGTACTTC. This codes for CASSSAEHGHSSYEQYF.

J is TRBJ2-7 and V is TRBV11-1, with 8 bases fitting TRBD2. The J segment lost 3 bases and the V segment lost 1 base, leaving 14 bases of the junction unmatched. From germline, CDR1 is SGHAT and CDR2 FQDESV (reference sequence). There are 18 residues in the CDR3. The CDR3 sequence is CASSLGIERERINYEQYF. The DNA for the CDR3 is TGTGCCAGCAGCTTAGGAATAGAGCGGGAGCGAATAAACTACGAGCAGTACTTC.

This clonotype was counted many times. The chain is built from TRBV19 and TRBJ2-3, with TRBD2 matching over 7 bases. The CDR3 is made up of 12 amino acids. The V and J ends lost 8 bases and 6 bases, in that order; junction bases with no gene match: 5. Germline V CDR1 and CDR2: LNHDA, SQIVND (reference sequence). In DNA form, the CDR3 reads TGTGCCAGTGGCCTAGCGGCGGATACGCAGTATTTT. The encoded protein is CASGLAADTQYF. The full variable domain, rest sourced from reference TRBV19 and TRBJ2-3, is DGGITQSPKYLFRKEGQNVTLSCEQNLNHDAMYWYRQDPGQGLRLIYYSQIVNDFQKGDIAEGYSVSREKKESFPLTVTSAQKNPTAFYLCASGLAADTQYFGPGTRLTVL.

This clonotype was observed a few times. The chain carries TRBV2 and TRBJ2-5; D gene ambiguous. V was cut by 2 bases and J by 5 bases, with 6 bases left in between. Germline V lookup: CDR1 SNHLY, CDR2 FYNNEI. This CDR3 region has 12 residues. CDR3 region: CASSERVETQYF. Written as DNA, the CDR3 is TGTGCCAGCAGTGAAAGGGTGGAGACCCAGTACTTC.

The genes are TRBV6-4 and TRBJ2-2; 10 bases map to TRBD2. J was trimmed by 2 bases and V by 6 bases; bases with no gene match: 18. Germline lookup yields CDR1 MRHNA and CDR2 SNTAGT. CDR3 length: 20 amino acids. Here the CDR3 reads CASSDQALQGLADNTGELFF. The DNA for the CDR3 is TGTGCCAGCAGCGATCAAGCACTTCAAGGACTAGCGGATAACACCGGGGAGCTGTTTTTT.

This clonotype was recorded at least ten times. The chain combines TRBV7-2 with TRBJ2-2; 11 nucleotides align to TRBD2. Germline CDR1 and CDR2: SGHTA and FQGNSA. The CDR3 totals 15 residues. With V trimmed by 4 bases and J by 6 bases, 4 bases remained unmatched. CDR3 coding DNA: TGTGCCAGCAGCTGGGGACTAGCGGAGGCCGGGGAGCTGTTTTTT. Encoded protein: CASSWGLAEAGELFF.